This record covers a single TCR beta chain. What it binds is unknown. In the same sample, other DNA sequences code for this CDR3. Sequenced by immunoSEQ multiplex PCR; TCRdb stores in-frame clones only, minus some. The sample holds around 27,000 clones, about nine tenths seen once. Germline values: CDR1 SGHTS, CDR2 YDEGEE. V was trimmed by 4 bases and J by 4 bases, leaving 9 bases between them. This CDR3 has 12 amino acids. This specimen belongs to a study of lymphopenia after photon versus proton radiotherapy. Findings and limits, study-wide: After lymphocyte nadir, photon-treated repertoires showed oligoclonal expansion, especially CD8+ Temra.

The chain uses TRBV5-8 and TRBJ2-7, with D unresolved. The source of this sequence is a woman aged 50 to 65 with cholangiocarcinoma. The sample consisted of peripheral blood, taken from a patient treated with photon-based radiotherapy. This CDR3 reads CASSLELYEQYF. DNA of the CDR3: TGTGCCAGCAGCCTGGAACTGTACGAGCAGTACTTC.